These 2 T cell receptor beta chains originate from one sample sequenced in a study of PD-L1 blockade in urothelial cancer. Repertoires were generated with immunoSEQ multiplex PCR, while TCRdb's copy carries only in-frame clones and drops some. The sample carries about 35,000 clones, roughly 80% recorded once. Indicated time point: peripheral blood 6 weeks after treatment start. Material: PBMCs, obtained around atezolizumab (anti-PD-L1) treatment. Receptors originate from a man in his forties with urothelial cancer.

The chain uses TRBV9 and TRBJ2-3; D is undetermined. The V and J ends lost 0 bases and 3 bases respectively, with 2 bases between them. Per germline, CDR1 SGDLS and CDR2 YYNGEE. The CDR3 runs to 12 residues. DNA for the CDR3: TGTGCCAGCAGCGTAGCTACAGATACGCAGTATTTT. Its translation: CASSVATDTQYF.

This chain links TRBV29-1 with TRBJ1-1, with D perhaps TRBD1 (6 bases). Germline V gene lookup returns CDR1 SQVTM and CDR2 ANQGSEA. With 4 bases removed from V and 3 bases from J, the gap between germline ends came to 15 bases. CDR3 size: 14 residues. The CDR3 loop is CSVAKGVVDTEAFF. CDR3 coding DNA: TGCAGCGTTGCTAAGGGGGTAGTCGACACTGAAGCTTTCTTT.